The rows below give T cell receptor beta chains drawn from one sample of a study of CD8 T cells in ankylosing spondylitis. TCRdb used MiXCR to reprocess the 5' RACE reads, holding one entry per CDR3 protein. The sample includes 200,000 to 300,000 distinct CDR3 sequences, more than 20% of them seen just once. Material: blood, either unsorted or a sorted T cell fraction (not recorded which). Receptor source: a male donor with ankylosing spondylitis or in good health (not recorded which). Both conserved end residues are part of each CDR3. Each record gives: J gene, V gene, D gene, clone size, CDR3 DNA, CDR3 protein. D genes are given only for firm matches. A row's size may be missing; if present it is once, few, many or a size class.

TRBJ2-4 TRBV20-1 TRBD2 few TGCAGTGCTAGAGATGTAGCGGGGGAAAACATTCAGTACTTC CSARDVAGENIQYF
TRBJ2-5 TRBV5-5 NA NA TGTGCCACCTCTTATTTAGGCGTAGAGACCCAGTACTTC CATSYLGVETQYF
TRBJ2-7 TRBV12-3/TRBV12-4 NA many TGTGCCAGCAGATACCTCGGCTACGAGCAGTACTTC CASRYLGYEQYF
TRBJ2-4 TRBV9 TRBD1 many TGTGCCAGCAGCCCCCGACAGGGGGACAAAAACATTCAGTACTTC CASSPRQGDKNIQYF
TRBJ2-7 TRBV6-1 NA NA TGTGCCAGCAGTCGGGGGCCCAGGGGCGAGCAGTACTTC CASSRGPRGEQYF
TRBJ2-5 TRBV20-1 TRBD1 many TGCAGTGCTAGAGATGACAGGGGCTTGGGGGAGACCCAGTACTTC CSARDDRGLGETQYF
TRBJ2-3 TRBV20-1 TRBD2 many TGCAGTGCTAGAGATGTGGCTTTGGGCGGGGGGGCCCTAGATACGCAGTATTTT CSARDVALGGGALDTQYF
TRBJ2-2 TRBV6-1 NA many TGTGCCAGCAGCGCCGGTGGGGAAAACACCGGGGAGCTGTTTTTT CASSAGGENTGELFF
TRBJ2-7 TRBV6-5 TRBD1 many TGTGCCAGCAGTTACTCGGGGACAGGGCCCTACGAGCAGTACTTC CASSYSGTGPYEQYF
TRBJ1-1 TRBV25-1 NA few TGTGCCAGCAGTGAATGGGGGGGACGGGACACTGAAGCTTTCTTT CASSEWGGRDTEAFF
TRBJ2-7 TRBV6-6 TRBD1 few TGTGCCAGCAAATGGGACAGGGCCGGCGAGCAGTACTTC CASKWDRAGEQYF
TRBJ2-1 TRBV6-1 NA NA TGTGCCAGCAGTCGGGACTTAAGAATTGAGCAGTTCTTC CASSRDLRIEQFF
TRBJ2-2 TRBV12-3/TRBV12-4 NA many TGTGCCAGCAGCCCTCATTTGATGGCCGGGGAGCTGTTTTTT CASSPHLMAGELFF
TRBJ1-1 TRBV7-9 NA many TGTGCCAGCAGCTCCCCCAAGAACACTGAAGCTTTCTTT CASSSPKNTEAFF
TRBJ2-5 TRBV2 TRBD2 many TGTGCCAGCAGGGGGGGAGGGAACCTTCAAGAGACCCAGTACTTC CASRGGGNLQETQYF
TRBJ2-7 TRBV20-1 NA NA TGCAGTGCTAGTATGGAGGGATTTCTGTCCGAGCAGTACTTC CSASMEGFLSEQYF
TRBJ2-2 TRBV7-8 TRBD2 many TGTGCCAGCACGTCGCGGGGGGGGGTCACCGGGGAGCTGTTTTTT CASTSRGGVTGELFF
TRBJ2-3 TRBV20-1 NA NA TGCAGTGCTAGAGGGGATCTGGCAGATACGCAGTATTTT CSARGDLADTQYF
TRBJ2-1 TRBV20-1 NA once TGCTGCGCTAGAGATGGGGGGCGGGGGAGCTCCTACAATGAGCAGTTCTTC CCARDGGRGSSYNEQFF
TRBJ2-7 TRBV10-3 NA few TGTGCCATCAGTGCCGGGGGGCTGGCCTACGAGCAGTACTTC CAISAGGLAYEQYF
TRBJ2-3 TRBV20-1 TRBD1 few TGCAGTGCTAGAGGCCGGACAGGATCCTTCCCAGATACGCAGTATTTT CSARGRTGSFPDTQYF
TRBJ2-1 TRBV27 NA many TGTGCCAGCAGCCAATTCTCGGATGAGCAGTTCTTC CASSQFSDEQFF